The 30 T cell receptor delta chains below all came from one sample that was sequenced in a study of γδ T cells in repeated Plasmodium falciparum infection. With CATT, TCRdb re-called clones from the multiplex PCR reads. This table has 50,000 or so delta-chain clones, 1.6% appearing once. Gammadelta T cells were flow-sorted from PBMC into Vgamma9/Vdelta2+ and Vdelta2-negative populations for bulk analysis. Sample: gamma-delta T cells from blood. The receptors stem from a pool of human donors (malaria-infected and uninfected, not separated).

To note about this clone: At one boundary the junction diverges from the germline segment, which might be a read error. Distinct nucleotide sequences in the sample also encode this CDR3. The J gene is TRDJ1, the V gene TRDV1; TRDD3 matches at 12 bases. The CDR3 is 21 amino acids. From germline, CDR1 is TSWWSYY and CDR2 QGS. The CDR3 DNA is TGTGCTCTTTGGGAACAGGCTTTCAATTGGCTGCTGGGGGATACGACCGATAAGCTCATCTTT. Protein sequence: CALWEQAFNWLLGDTTDKLIF.

As regards this clone: Translating this DNA gives a protein that differs at residue 12 from the TCRdb one, which belongs to a much larger clone; a read error is likely, and the protein shown is this translation. CDR3 amino acids: CALGELAFLPRSRTDKLIF. The CDR3 DNA reads TGTGCTCTTGGGGAACTCGCCTTCCTACCGCGGTCTCGCACCGATAAACTCATCTTT. The chain couples TRDV1 to TRDJ1; TRDD2 matches at 9 bases. V shed 0 bases and J 1 base; nucleotides not matched to a gene: 12. The CDR3 runs to 19 residues. The germline V gene encodes CDR1 TSWWSYY and CDR2 QGS.

On this clone: Just one base apart from a much larger clone, this may be a read error. The genes are TRDV2 and TRDJ1, with D possibly TRDD3 on 6 matching bases. Because TCRdb records no J gene, it was assigned here through a match of the DNA to germline. There are 22 residues in the CDR3. V was clipped by 0 bases and J by 9 bases, with 40 bases between them. Per the germline V gene, CDR1 is GEAIGNYY and CDR2 is EKD. Here the CDR3 reads CACDTVVDRGSGKALGPRELIF. DNA for the CDR3: TGTGCCTGTGACACCGTTGTGGATAGGGGCTCCGGGAAGGCACTGGGCCCCAGGGAACTCATCTTT.

This clone was seen repeatedly, ten times or more. The TCRdb record carries a much larger clone's protein, which differs from this DNA's translation at residue 4; a read error is the likely cause, and the protein listed here is the DNA translation. The chain is built from TRDV1 and TRDJ1, with D perhaps matching TRDD2 (5 bases). The CDR3 covers 20 residues. Germline loops: CDR1 TSWWSYY, CDR2 QGS. The CDR3 is CALWELSLRAGDDDTDKLIF. CDR3 nucleotides: TGTGCTCTTTGGGAACTTTCCTTACGTGCCGGAGACGACGACACCGATAAACTCATCTTT.

This clone has more than one count but fewer than ten. The TCRdb record carries a much larger clone's protein, which differs from this DNA's translation at residue 19; a read error is the likely cause, and the protein listed here is the DNA translation. The J gene is TRDJ4, the V gene TRDV1, with 13 bases lining up with TRDD3. CDR1 is TSWWSYY and CDR2 is QGS in the germline V gene. CDR3 length: 23 amino acids. The CDR3 sequence: CALGGLPTRSILGDTLTPGPLIF. DNA of the CDR3: TGTGCCCTTGGGGGACTTCCAACCCGATCCATACTGGGGGATACGCTAACTCCCGGACCCCTGATCTTT.

Of note for this clone: A read error is the likely source, as a far larger clone sits one nucleotide away. This sample also contains other DNA sequences that code for the same CDR3. The rearrangement joins TRDV1 to TRDJ1; 8 bases map to TRDD3. The CDR3 has 19 residues. CDR1 is TSWWSYY, CDR2 QGS, per germline. The CDR3 loop is CALGELAWALGDPRDKLIF. The CDR3, as DNA: TGTGCTCTTGGAGAACTCGCCTGGGCTCTGGGGGACCCTCGGGATAAACTCATCTTT.

On this clone itself: The TCRdb record carries a much larger clone's protein, which differs from this DNA's translation at residue 12; a read error is the likely cause, and the protein listed here is the DNA translation. The chain joins TRDV1 to TRDJ1; a possible D gene is TRDD2 (5 bases). The CDR3 is made up of 17 amino acids. Germline-derived CDR1 and CDR2 are TSWWSYY and QGS. V was clipped by 2 bases and J by 3 bases, with 19 bases between them. Here the CDR3 reads CALGEGFLQTYADKLIF. The CDR3 DNA sequence: TGTGCTCTTGGGGAAGGTTTCCTCCAGACCTACGCCGATAAACTCATCTTT.

This clone is judged medium-sized. The sample has other DNA sequences that encode this CDR3 too. The rearrangement links TRDV2 to TRDJ1; 9 nucleotides align to TRDD3. Germline values: CDR1 GEAIGNYY, CDR2 EKD. V was pared by 4 bases and J by 0 bases, with 5 bases of the junction left unmatched. The CDR3 length is 15 residues. In nucleotides, the CDR3 is TGTGCCTGTGAGCCTCTGGGGGATTACACCGATAAACTCATCTTT. It specifies CACEPLGDYTDKLIF.

This clone was recorded at least ten times. The TCRdb record carries a much larger clone's protein, which differs from this DNA's translation at residue 4; a read error is the likely cause, and the protein listed here is the DNA translation. This chain uses TRDV2 with TRDJ1, with 8 bases identical to TRDD3. Since TCRdb gives no J gene, matching the DNA to germline was used here to assign it. There are 17 residues in the CDR3. Per the germline V gene, CDR1 is GEAIGNYY and CDR2 is EKD. CDR3 sequence reads: CACGTVSGIRNTDKLIF. For the CDR3, the DNA is TGTGCCTGTGGCACCGTCTCCGGGATACGAAACACCGATAAACTCATCTTT.

This clone has more than one count but fewer than ten. The TCRdb protein comes from a much larger clone and disagrees with this DNA's translation at residue 13, likely due to a read error; the protein given here is derived from the DNA. The chain combines TRDV1 with TRDJ1; D call uncertain. Since TCRdb gives no J gene, matching the DNA to germline was used here to assign it. The CDR3 totals 16 residues. Germline CDR1 is TSWWSYY and CDR2 is QGS. CDR3 sequence reads: CALGTRLPFGTDRLIF. In DNA, the CDR3 is TGTGCTCTTGGGACTCGACTGCCGTTTGGGACCGATAGACTCATCTTT.

This clone appeared a few times. A far larger clone is off by one base, so a read error is likely. This specimen includes other DNA sequences encoding the same CDR3. The chain carries TRDV2 and TRDJ1; TRDD3 matches 12 bases. No J segment appears in TCRdb, so it was assigned here by matching the sequence to germline. This CDR3 is 19 amino acids long. Germline CDR1 is GEAIGNYY and CDR2 is EKD. The CDR3 protein is CACITYWGIPSPYTGKLIF. The CDR3 region has the DNA TGTGCCTGCATTACGTACTGGGGGATACCCTCCCCATACACCGGTAAACTCATCTTT.

By share of the sample, this clone is medium-sized. This sample includes further DNA sequences coding for the same CDR3. The J gene is TRDJ1, the V gene TRDV1, with 8 bases matching TRDD3. CDR3 length equals 21 residues. The ends lost 1 base at V and 0 bases at J; junction bases unmatched: 19. In germline, CDR1 is TSWWSYY, CDR2 QGS. The CDR3 region is CALGERPFFPLLLGDTDKLIF. In nucleotides, the CDR3 is TGTGCTCTTGGGGAACGGCCCTTTTTCCCACTTTTACTGGGGGACACCGATAAACTCATCTTT.

Of note for this clone: TCRdb shows a much larger clone's protein in place of this DNA's translation, and the two differ at residue 5, likely through a read error; the protein shown is translated from the DNA. V is TRDV2 and J is TRDJ1; no definite D call. Here the J gene was assigned by germline matching of the DNA, as TCRdb has none. CDR1 GEAIGNYY and CDR2 EKD come from the germline V gene. The CDR3 totals 17 residues. Between the trimmed V and J ends, which lost 3 bases and 0 bases, there was a span of 19 bases. Written as DNA, the CDR3 is TGTGCCTGTGACGCCGTCGGAACGGGGCCTTACACCGATAAACTCATCTTT. Protein product: CACDAVGTGPYTDKLIF.

This clone was seen repeatedly, ten times or more. TCRdb pairs this DNA with a much larger clone's protein that differs at residue 14, likely a read error; the protein shown was translated from the DNA. V usage is TRDV1 and J usage is TRDJ1; 10 bases fit TRDD3. TCRdb supplies no J gene; here it was assigned by aligning the nucleotide sequence to germline. Germline CDR1 is TSWWSYY and CDR2 is QGS. Trimming removed 0 bases from V and 4 bases from J; junction bases left unmatched: 26. The CDR3 totals 23 residues. The CDR3 here is CALGELEYWGIYKCPPGGDKLIF. CDR3 nucleotide sequence: TGTGCTCTTGGGGAACTTGAGTACTGGGGGATCTATAAGTGTCCTCCTGGCGGCGATAAACTCATCTTT.

About this clone: The protein TCRdb gives is from a much larger clone and does not agree with this DNA's translation at residue 5, likely a read error; the protein shown here comes from the DNA. V usage is TRDV1 and J usage is TRDJ1; 10 nucleotides match TRDD3. TCRdb records no J gene; here it was assigned by comparing the DNA to germline. CDR1 and CDR2 from the germline V gene are TSWWSYY and QGS. CDR3 length: 20 residues. V was clipped by 5 bases and J by 0 bases; unmatched bases: 18. DNA for the CDR3: TGTGCTCTTGGGAAATCAGAGATGCGTACTGGGGGATGGTACACCGATAAACTCATCTTT. This sequence encodes CALGKSEMRTGGWYTDKLIF.

This clone was seen a few times. TCRdb's protein for this DNA is that of a much larger clone and differs from the translation at residue 19, likely a read error; the protein shown is the DNA translation. CDR3 in amino acids: CALGEHRMRLGALLLLDKPIF. The DNA for the CDR3 is TGTGCTCTTGGGGAACACCGCATGCGACTGGGGGCTCTCCTTCTCTTGGATAAACCCATCTTT. The J gene is uncalled and the V gene is TRDV1; the D call of TRDD3 is as the table states it, not checked on the DNA. The CDR3 runs to 21 residues. From germline, CDR1 is TSWWSYY and CDR2 QGS.

Of note for this clone: The mismatch at residue 25 between this DNA's translation and the TCRdb protein of a much larger clone likely reflects a read error; the protein shown is translated from the DNA. The rearrangement links TRDV1 to TRDJ1, with 9 positions matching TRDD3. The CDR3 is 30 residues long. The V segment lost 1 base and the J segment 3 bases; nucleotides outside the gene matches: 48. Germline V lookup: CDR1 TSWWSYY, CDR2 QGS. CDR3 in amino acids: CALGEPPSGRTVNWGTPGASRSSYPDKLIF. The CDR3 coding sequence is TGTGCTCTTGGGGAACCTCCTTCCGGTCGGACTGTGAACTGGGGGACACCTGGGGCATCACGGAGTTCGTACCCCGATAAACTCATCTTT.

A note on this clone: The protein held in TCRdb is that of a much larger clone and does not match this DNA's translation at residue 8, likely because of a read error; the protein shown is translated from the DNA. The chain links TRDV1 to TRDJ1; 9 nucleotides agree with TRDD3. Here the J gene was assigned by germline matching of the DNA, as TCRdb has none. V gave up 1 base and J gave up 1 base; unmatched junction bases: 43. This CDR3 contains 29 residues. Germline-derived CDR1 and CDR2 are TSWWSYY and QGS. CDR3 protein: CALGEPGPPTGSLTYGLGDKDSGTDKLIF. The CDR3 DNA sequence: TGTGCTCTTGGGGAACCGGGCCCTCCTACAGGGTCCCTTACGTACGGATTGGGGGATAAGGATTCCGGCACCGATAAACTCATCTTT.

This clone was seen more than once but under ten times. TCRdb has a much larger clone's protein, which differs at residue 21 from the translation of this DNA, likely because of a read error; what is shown is the protein translated from the DNA. This chain connects TRDV1 to TRDJ1, with 13 bases matching TRDD3. TCRdb offers no J gene call, so here the DNA was matched to germline to obtain one. The trim removed 2 bases at V and 10 bases at J, leaving 37 bases unmatched. There are 25 residues in the CDR3. Germline values: CDR1 TSWWSYY, CDR2 QGS. CDR3 nucleotides: TGTGCTCTTGGGGAAATTTCGGCTCCCTCTCGGGCCCCGTACTGGGGGATACGGGTTACAACAGGACTCATCTTT. As protein: CALGEISAPSRAPYWGIRVTTGLIF.

This clone appeared many times. V is TRDV2 and J is TRDJ1, with 7 bases matching TRDD3. The ends lost 0 bases at V and 0 bases at J; junction bases unmatched: 15. Germline loops: CDR1 GEAIGNYY, CDR2 EKD. The CDR3 spans 19 residues. CDR3 region: CACDTVSLLGVGDTDKLIF. The CDR3, as DNA: TGTGCCTGTGACACCGTGTCCCTTCTGGGGGTCGGTGACACCGATAAACTCATCTTT.

As to this clone: The protein TCRdb lists belongs to a much larger clone and differs from this DNA's translation at residue 11, which points to a read error; the protein shown is made from the DNA. This chain connects TRDV1 to TRDJ1, with D possibly matching TRDD3 (5 bases). No J gene is reported in TCRdb; it was inferred here by comparing the DNA with germline. Trimming took 2 bases from V and 3 from J, leaving 25 bases between them. The CDR3 has 19 residues. From germline, CDR1 is TSWWSYY and CDR2 QGS. CDR3 sequence: CALGEGRQATEGESDKLIF. The DNA for the CDR3 is TGTGCTCTTGGGGAAGGACGACAAGCGACGGAAGGGGAGTCCGATAAACTCATCTTT.

This clone has at least ten counts. The rearrangement links TRDV1 to TRDJ1; tentatively, D is TRDD2 or TRDD3 (7 bases each). The CDR3 runs 18 residues. Germline V gene data show CDR1 as TSWWSYY and CDR2 as QGS. V was cut by 3 bases and J by 4 bases, with 24 bases left in between. This chain's CDR3 is CALGDLPWGKPFIDKLIF. CDR3 DNA: TGTGCTCTTGGGGACCTTCCTTGGGGGAAACCGTTTATCGATAAACTCATCTTT.

As for this clone: This likely came from a read error, as a far larger clone is one base away. This chain connects TRDV1 to TRDJ1, with a tentative D call TRDD3 (10 bases). Matching the DNA to germline supplied the J gene, which TCRdb does not give. CDR3 length equals 24 residues. The germline V gene encodes CDR1 TSWWSYY and CDR2 QGS. V dropped 3 bases and J dropped 0 bases, with 38 bases sitting between them. The DNA of the CDR3 is TGTGCTCTTGGGGAGATCGGCCTTCCTACGAAACATACTGGGGGATTCCTATACACCGATAAACTCATCTTT. This codes for CALGEIGLPTKHTGGFLYTDKLIF.

This clone came up many times. This chain joins TRDV1 and TRDJ1; TRDD3 aligns across 7 bases. As TCRdb names no J gene, one was assigned here on the basis of a DNA match to germline. V lost 5 bases and J lost 0; bases outside the gene matches: 21. CDR1 TSWWSYY and CDR2 QGS come from the germline V gene. The CDR3 extends over 20 amino acids. The DNA for the CDR3 is TGTGCTCTTGGGACCCGGTGGGATACAGTCATAGGGGTATACACCGATAAACTCATCTTT. It encodes CALGTRWDTVIGVYTDKLIF.

This clone has ten or more counts. The likely explanation is a read error, given a far larger clone one base away. The same CDR3 arises from other DNA sequences in this sample as well. No call exists for the J gene, whereas the V gene is TRDV2; TRDD3, the table's D call, lacks a check against the DNA. CDR1 and CDR2 from the germline V gene are GEAIGNYY and EKD. This CDR3 spans 18 amino acids. DNA for the CDR3: TGTGCCTGTGACACCGTCACGCCAGGGGCCAGGGACACCCGACAGATGTTCTTC. Translation gives CACDTVTPGARDTRQMFF.

In its sample, this clone was seen a few times. One base separates it from a far larger clone, so it is likely a read error. The same CDR3 also results from other DNA sequences found in this sample. This chain connects TRDV1 to TRDJ1; D could derive from TRDD2 or TRDD3 (7 bases each). TCRdb gives no J gene; it was assigned here by matching the DNA to germline. CDR1 and CDR2 (germline): TSWWSYY, QGS. There are 21 residues in the CDR3. V shed 2 bases and J shed 0 bases, with 28 bases lying between them. CDR3 in amino acids: CALGELGFPSFLGGYTDKLIF. The CDR3 nucleotides are TGTGCTCTTGGGGAATTAGGGTTTCCTTCCTTCCTGGGGGGTTACACCGATAAACTCATCTTT.

For this clone: TCRdb assigns this DNA the protein of a much larger clone, which departs from its translation at residue 4; this likely reflects a read error, and the protein shown comes from translating the DNA. The chain employs TRDV2 and TRDJ1; tentatively, D is TRDD3 (6 bases). The J gene is absent in TCRdb and was assigned here via DNA matching to germline. CDR1 is GEAIGNYY, CDR2 EKD, per germline. With 5 bases removed from V and 0 bases from J, the gap between germline ends came to 21 bases. This CDR3 is built from 17 residues. The CDR3 DNA is TGTGCCTGTGGCACAGTAGGAATGGGGGTTAACACCGATAAACTCATCTTT. Its translation is CACGTVGMGVNTDKLIF.

This clone was counted a few times. The protein in TCRdb stems from a much larger clone and differs at residue 21 from this DNA's translation, likely a read error; here the protein is translated from the DNA. DNA for the CDR3: TGTGCTCTTGGGAACTCCCCCCACATACTTCCTAACCACTGGGGGATAAGCAAGGCCGATGAACTCATCTTT. Translating it yields CALGNSPHILPNHWGISKADELIF. The rearrangement uses TRDV1 and TRDJ1; the match to TRDD3 covers 11 bases. The J gene, missing from TCRdb, was assigned here through DNA to germline matching. The CDR3 sequence is 24 residues long. Germline assignment: CDR1 TSWWSYY and CDR2 QGS.

This clone has a count of ten or more. The chain uses TRDV3 and TRDJ1; 11 bases align to TRDD3. CDR3 length: 18 amino acids. Trimming removed 4 bases from V and 0 bases from J; junction bases left unmatched: 16. CDR1 and CDR2 from the germline V gene are TVYSNPD and GDNSRS (reference sequence). DNA for the CDR3: TGTGCCTGTCCTACCTGGGGGATACTGACCGAGTACACCGATAAACTCATCTTT. It codes for CACPTWGILTEYTDKLIF.

This clone was detected a few times. This DNA translates differently at residue 16 from the TCRdb protein, which is that of a much larger clone; a read error is likely, and the protein shown is the DNA's own translation. The V gene call reads TRDV2; no J gene was called; the table's D call of TRDD3 was not tested on the DNA. Per the germline V gene, CDR1 is GEAIGNYY and CDR2 is EKD. The CDR3 runs to 17 residues. The CDR3 DNA is TGTGCCTGTGACTCAGTACTGGGGGATAGAACATCCGATAAACTCACCTTT. Translation gives CACDSVLGDRTSDKLTF.